The 26 T cell receptor beta chains in this list originate from one sample, sequenced in a study of early T cells in non-severe SARS-CoV-2 infection. From the 5' RACE reads, TCRdb called clonotypes with MiXCR, one entry per CDR3 protein. Counted here are tens of thousands of distinct CDR3 sequences, 11% occurring once; the ten biggest clones make up over 1.5%. Sequencing was performed on whole blood. These receptors were obtained from an adult who was a healthcare worker with PCR-confirmed SARS-CoV-2 infection or an uninfected control (not recorded which).

This clonotype was found many times. The chain carries TRBV12-3 or TRBV12-4 and TRBJ2-1, with D perhaps assigned TRBD1 or TRBD2 (6 bases each). Trimming cost V 3 bases and J 4 bases, with 22 bases left between them. This CDR3 has 18 amino acids. The CDR3 sequence: CASSFTPRGAGTYNEQFF. The DNA for the CDR3 is TGTGCCAGCAGTTTTACCCCAAGGGGGGCGGGGACGTACAATGAGCAGTTCTTC.

V is TRBV3-1 and J is TRBJ1-1; no clear D. The V end was cut by 7 bases, the J end by 2 bases, with 11 bases between. In germline, CDR1 is LGHDT, CDR2 YNNKEL (reference sequence). The CDR3 covers 13 residues. This CDR3 reads CASKWTGNTEAFF. In nucleotides, the CDR3 is TGTGCCAGCAAGTGGACGGGTAACACTGAAGCTTTCTTT.

This clonotype has a count of ten or more. This sequence joins TRBV11-2 and TRBJ1-1; TRBD1 agrees at 7 bases. The trim removed 6 bases at V and 4 bases at J, leaving 2 bases unmatched. Per the germline V gene, CDR1 is SGHAT and CDR2 is FQNNGV. The CDR3 has 12 amino acids. The CDR3 sequence is CASRQGRTEAFF. The CDR3 coding sequence is TGTGCCAGCAGACAGGGGCGCACTGAAGCTTTCTTT. Full variable domain (outside the CDR3, taken from reference TRBV11-2 and TRBJ1-1): EAGVAQSPRYKIIEKRQSVAFWCNPISGHATLYWYQQILGQGPKLLIQFQNNGVVDDSQLPKDRFSAERLKGVDSTLKIQPAKLEDSAVYLCASRQGRTEAFFGQGTRLTVV.

The table lists this clonotype with many counts. V and J are TRBV7-9 and TRBJ1-4; 12 nucleotides align to TRBD1. The length of the CDR3 is 15 residues. J gave up 10 bases and V 0 bases, and 3 bases lay outside the gene matches. Per germline, CDR1 SEHNR and CDR2 FQNEAQ (reference sequence). The CDR3 loop reads CASSLASGQGAKLFF. The DNA of the CDR3 is TGTGCCAGCAGCTTAGCTTCGGGACAGGGGGCAAAACTGTTTTTT.

Ten or more counts support this clonotype. The V and J genes are TRBV20-1 and TRBJ2-1, with TRBD2 identical over 8 bases. The CDR3 length is 15 residues. Trimming removed 5 bases from V and 2 bases from J; junction bases left unmatched: 8. Germline loops: CDR1 DFQATT, CDR2 SNEGSKA (reference sequence). In DNA form, the CDR3 reads TGCAGTGCTCGTGTCGGGGGGGCCCCCTACAATGAGCAGTTCTTC. It is translated as CSARVGGAPYNEQFF.

This clonotype was seen a handful of times. The CDR3: CASSDTNTGELFF. DNA of the CDR3: TGTGCCAGCAGTGACACTAACACCGGGGAGCTGTTTTTT. V usage is TRBV6-4 and J usage is TRBJ2-2; D not certain. In germline, CDR1 is MRHNA, CDR2 SNTAGT. Trimming left V 2 bases short and J 2 bases short, with 3 bases between. This CDR3 is 13 amino acids long.

This clonotype was observed a handful of times. V usage is TRBV11-2 and J usage is TRBJ2-7; D not certain. The CDR3 loop spans 15 amino acids. Germline assignment: CDR1 SGHAT and CDR2 FQNNGV. The V end lost 4 bases, the J end lost 3 bases, and 16 bases lay between the germline ends. The CDR3 sequence: CASSSVKGRRYEQYF. The DNA of the CDR3 is TGTGCCAGCAGCTCCGTGAAGGGAAGACGCTACGAGCAGTACTTC.

The chain is built from TRBV15 and TRBJ2-1; no definite D call. This CDR3 region has 16 residues. V was pared by 3 bases and J by 6 bases, with 18 bases between. From germline, CDR1 is LNHNV and CDR2 YYDKDF (reference sequence). CDR3 residues: CATSSHQHPAGNEQFF. CDR3 nucleotide sequence: TGTGCCACCAGCAGTCATCAGCACCCCGCCGGCAATGAGCAGTTCTTC.

The J gene is TRBJ1-6, the V gene TRBV9; D is undetermined. With 0 bases removed from V and 7 bases from J, the gap between germline ends came to 11 bases. Germline loops: CDR1 SGDLS, CDR2 YYNGEE. The CDR3 totals 15 residues. The CDR3 is CASSVGGGRNSPLHF. CDR3 coding DNA: TGTGCCAGCAGCGTAGGAGGAGGACGGAATTCACCCCTCCACTTT.

This clonotype showed up many times. The genes are TRBV7-9 and TRBJ2-7, with D tentatively TRBD2 (5 bases). Looked up from germline, CDR1 is SEHNR and CDR2 is FQNEAQ (reference sequence). The CDR3 runs to 12 residues. The V and J ends lost 5 bases and 5 bases respectively, with 10 bases between them. The CDR3 loop reads CASSQTGNEQYF. The CDR3 nucleotides read TGTGCCAGCAGCCAAACGGGAAACGAGCAGTACTTC.

This clonotype has only a few counts. This chain joins TRBV7-9 and TRBJ2-5; 7 bases match TRBD2. Germline loops: CDR1 SEHNR, CDR2 FQNEAQ (reference sequence). This CDR3 comprises 15 residues. V shed 3 bases and J 5 bases; nucleotides not matched to a gene: 9. For the CDR3, the DNA is TGTGCCAGCAGCTTCTTTGGCGGGGGTGATGAGACCCAGTACTTC. Its protein product is CASSFFGGGDETQYF.

The table lists this clonotype with a few counts. The chain is built from TRBV4-3 and TRBJ2-7, with D perhaps TRBD1 or TRBD2 (5 bases each). There are 15 residues in the CDR3. V shed 2 bases and J shed 2 bases, with 13 bases lying between them. Germline V gene lookup returns CDR1 LGHNA and CDR2 YSLEER. CDR3: CASSQQTGTPYEQYF. The DNA for the CDR3 is TGCGCCAGCAGCCAACAAACCGGGACCCCCTACGAGCAGTACTTC.

This clonotype was recorded many times. V and J are TRBV7-9 and TRBJ1-6; D not certain. Between the trimmed V and J ends, which lost 2 bases and 7 bases, there was a span of 12 bases. The CDR3 has 15 residues. Germline V CDR1 and CDR2: SEHNR, FQNEAQ (reference sequence). This chain's CDR3 is CASSLQSSRNSPLHF. Here the CDR3 DNA reads TGTGCCAGCAGCTTACAGTCTTCCCGAAATTCACCCCTCCACTTT.

At least ten counts were recorded for this clonotype. The V gene is TRBV6-6, the J gene TRBJ1-5; D is possibly TRBD1 (6 bases). CDR3 size: 15 residues. Trimming left V 6 bases short and J 1 base short, with 13 bases between. Germline V lookup: CDR1 MNHNY, CDR2 SVGAGI (reference sequence). CDR3 sequence reads: CASSLQGSSNQPQHF. The CDR3 coding sequence is TGTGCCAGCAGCCTACAGGGATCGAGCAATCAGCCCCAGCATTTT.

This chain joins TRBV7-9 and TRBJ1-1; D remains unclear. Deletions cut 5 bases from V and 5 bases from J, with 15 bases between. This CDR3 contains 14 residues. Germline lookup yields CDR1 SEHNR and CDR2 FQNEAQ (reference sequence). CDR3: CASSPIPPATEAFF. The CDR3 region has the DNA TGTGCCAGCAGCCCTATCCCCCCGGCTACTGAAGCTTTCTTT.

The chain couples TRBV20-1 to TRBJ2-7, with 9 bases fitting TRBD2. V dropped 6 bases and J dropped 5; count of bases not matched to a gene: 8. This CDR3 is 13 amino acids long. Germline CDR1 is DFQATT and CDR2 is SNEGSKA (reference sequence). This chain's CDR3 is CSAKRGAVHEQYF. In DNA, the CDR3 is TGCAGTGCAAAGCGGGGGGCCGTCCACGAGCAGTACTTC.

Many counts were recorded for this clonotype. The chain is built from TRBV5-6 and TRBJ2-1; 13 bases are a match to TRBD2. The ends lost 4 bases at V and 7 bases at J; junction bases unmatched: 8. This CDR3 spans 16 amino acids. CDR1 SGHDT and CDR2 YYEEEE come from the germline V gene. The CDR3 spells CASSRPGLAGFNEQFF. In DNA form, the CDR3 reads TGTGCCAGCAGCCGACCGGGACTAGCGGGGTTTAATGAGCAGTTCTTC.

V is TRBV11-3 and J is TRBJ2-5; no clear D. The CDR3 consists of 13 residues. Trimming shortened V by 5 bases and J by 0 bases, and 7 bases separated the two germline ends. Looked up from germline, CDR1 is SGHNT and CDR2 is YENEEA. CDR3 bases: TGTGCCAGCAGCACAGAGTACCAAGAGACCCAGTACTTC. Residues: CASSTEYQETQYF.

At least ten counts were recorded for this clonotype. The chain carries TRBV7-8 and TRBJ2-3; 11 bases line up with TRBD2. The germline gives CDR1 SGHVS, CDR2 FQNEAQ. The CDR3 runs 17 residues. V trimming: 5 bases; J trimming: 4 bases; junction bases outside the gene matches: 11. The CDR3 loop reads CASSQPVLAGVADTQYF. CDR3 in DNA: TGTGCCAGCAGCCAACCGGTACTAGCGGGGGTAGCAGATACGCAGTATTTT.

In its sample, this clonotype was seen many times. The chain uses TRBV20-1 and TRBJ1-6; D remains unclear. Germline V CDR1 and CDR2: DFQATT, SNEGSKA (reference sequence). V shed 3 bases and J shed 8 bases, with 11 bases lying between them. The CDR3 runs to 13 residues. The CDR3 sequence: CSASHQEHSPLHF. CDR3 nucleotide sequence: TGCAGTGCTAGTCATCAGGAGCATTCACCCCTCCACTTT.

This clonotype turned up a few times. The rearrangement uses TRBV12-3 or TRBV12-4 and TRBJ2-7, with 7 bases lining up with TRBD2. The ends lost 7 bases at V and 0 bases at J; junction bases unmatched: 3. The length of the CDR3 is 13 residues. The CDR3 is CASTQRDSYEQYF. In DNA form, the CDR3 reads TGTGCCAGCACTCAGCGGGACTCCTACGAGCAGTACTTC.

This clonotype was recorded at least ten times. The chain has TRBV5-1 and TRBJ1-1; 8 bases agree with TRBD1. This CDR3 has 14 residues. Germline CDR1 SGHRS, CDR2 YFSETQ. J lost 1 base, V lost 5 bases, and 4 bases had no gene match. This chain's CDR3 is CASSHDRGNTEAFF. The CDR3 nucleotides are TGCGCCAGCAGTCATGACAGGGGGAACACTGAAGCTTTCTTT.

This clonotype has ten or more counts. The chain employs TRBV29-1 and TRBJ2-3; the match to TRBD1 covers 9 bases. CDR1 and CDR2 from the germline V gene are SQVTM and ANQGSEA. After removal of 3 bases from V and 3 bases from J, the junction contained 7 bases not matched to a gene. CDR3 length: 15 residues. The CDR3 coding sequence is TGCAGCGTTGATGCCGGGACAGGGAGGACAGATACGCAGTATTTT. Translated, it gives CSVDAGTGRTDTQYF.

V and J are TRBV7-2 and TRBJ1-1; D is unresolved. Germline CDR1 reads SGHTA; CDR2 reads FQGNSA. V was pared by 1 base and J by 1 base, with 4 bases between. This CDR3 is built from 13 residues. The CDR3 spells CASSLERNTEAFF. The CDR3, as DNA: TGTGCCAGCAGCTTAGAACGGAACACTGAAGCTTTCTTT.

This clonotype appeared many times. The chain couples TRBV6-5 to TRBJ2-5; TRBD2 might be the D (6 bases). The V and J ends lost 6 bases and 7 bases respectively, with 15 bases between them. The CDR3 is made up of 13 amino acids. Germline CDR1 is MNHEY and CDR2 is SVGAGI. This CDR3 reads CASSGTHRGTQYF. The CDR3 DNA follows: TGTGCCAGCAGCGGGACTCACCGTGGGACCCAGTACTTC.

This sequence joins TRBV10-1 and TRBJ2-3, with unresolved D. Trimming removed 4 bases at V and 2 bases at J, with 13 bases between. CDR1 is WNHNN and CDR2 is SYGVQD in the germline V gene (reference sequence). The CDR3 spans 15 residues. DNA of the CDR3: TGCGCCAGCAGTGCCGGGCTACGCAACACAGATACGCAGTATTTT. It specifies CASSAGLRNTDTQYF.